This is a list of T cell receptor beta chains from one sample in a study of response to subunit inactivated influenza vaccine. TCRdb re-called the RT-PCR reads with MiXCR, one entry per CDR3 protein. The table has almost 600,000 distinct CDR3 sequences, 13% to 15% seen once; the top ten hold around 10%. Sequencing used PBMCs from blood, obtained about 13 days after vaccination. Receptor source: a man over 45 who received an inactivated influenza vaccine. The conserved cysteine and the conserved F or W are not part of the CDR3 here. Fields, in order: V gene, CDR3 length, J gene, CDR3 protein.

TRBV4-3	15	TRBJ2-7	ASSLQGGGGEPYEQY
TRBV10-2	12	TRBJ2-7	ASSEGTAVYEQY
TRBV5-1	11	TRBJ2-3	ASSSSSTDTQY
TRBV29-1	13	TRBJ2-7	SVADRGSSSYEQY
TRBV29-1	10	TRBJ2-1	SVEPGVYEQF
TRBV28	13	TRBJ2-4	ASSFSFLAKNIQY
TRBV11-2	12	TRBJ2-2	ASSLETYVGELF
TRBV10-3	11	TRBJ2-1	ATRGGVDNEQF
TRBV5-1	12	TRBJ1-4	ASSTVQGSEKLF
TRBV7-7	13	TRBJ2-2	ASSYGPITTGELF
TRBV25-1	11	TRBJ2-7	ASSERNSYEQY
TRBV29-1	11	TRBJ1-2	SVDWDRVNGYT
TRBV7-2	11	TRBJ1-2	ASSMGQGYGYT
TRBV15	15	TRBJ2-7	ATSRDLLRDRDYEQY